Listed below are T cell receptor beta chains from one sample, sequenced in a study of naive and memory T cell subsets. TCRdb itself ran the 5' RACE reads through MiXCR, one entry per CDR3 protein. The sample carries tens of thousands of distinct CDR3 sequences, approximately 7.2% recorded once. These receptors were collected from a male donor in good health. Both conserved end residues are part of each CDR3. D genes are given only for firm matches. Where a row states a size, it is once, few, many or the class of an expanded clone; other rows omit it.

cdr3_nt cdr3_aa clone_size j_call d_call v_call
TGTGCCAGCAGTGCCAACAACTACGAGCAGTACTTC CASSANNYEQYF many TRBJ2-7 - TRBV6-1
TGTGCCAGCAGGCCTAGGCGCTCTGGAGAAAACATTCAGTACTTC CASRPRRSGENIQYF few TRBJ2-4 - TRBV6-1
TGTGCCAGCAGCTGGGGGACAGAAAATTCACCCCTCCACTTT CASSWGTENSPLHF many TRBJ1-6 TRBD1 TRBV5-6
TGTGCCATCAGTTCGCCGGGACTAGCGGGAGTAGGGGAGACCCAGTACTTC CAISSPGLAGVGETQYF - TRBJ2-5 TRBD2 TRBV10-3
TGCAGTGCTAGCGCTGACAGCCGCACAGATACGCAGTATTTT CSASADSRTDTQYF - TRBJ2-3 - TRBV20-1
TGCAGTGCTAGGCAGGGGGGAAAGACAGGCGAGAACACTGAAGCTTTCTTT CSARQGGKTGENTEAFF - TRBJ1-1 TRBD1 TRBV20-1
TGTGCCAGTAGGGGCCGACCTATGAACACCGGGGAGCTGTTTTTT CASRGRPMNTGELFF - TRBJ2-2 - TRBV19
TGTGCCAGCAGCTGGGTAACGGGCGCAGAAGAGACCCAGTACTTC CASSWVTGAEETQYF - TRBJ2-5 - TRBV7-2
TGCAGTGCTAGAGATCTTAGGGAGTCAGATACGCAGTATTTT CSARDLRESDTQYF many TRBJ2-3 - TRBV20-1
TGCAGCGCAGCCCACAGCTACGAGCAGTACTTC CSAAHSYEQYF many TRBJ2-7 - TRBV29-1
TGTGCCAGCAGCTTTCAGGGAGGCGAGCAGTACTTC CASSFQGGEQYF many TRBJ2-7 - TRBV7-9
TGTGCCACCTGGCCCGGGACAGGGCTCGCATATAGCAATCAGCCCCAGCATTTT CATWPGTGLAYSNQPQHF many TRBJ1-5 TRBD1 TRBV19
TGCGCCAGCAGCCCTGGGGAGCACGAGCAGTACTTC CASSPGEHEQYF many TRBJ2-7 - TRBV4-1
TGCGCCAGCGCCCTGAAACGATGGACAGGGTTTGGCTACACCTTC CASALKRWTGFGYTF few TRBJ1-2 TRBD1 TRBV10-1
TGTGCCACCAGCAGTCTCCGGGACCAACCGGGGGTGTACGAGCAGTACTTC CATSSLRDQPGVYEQYF many TRBJ2-7 - TRBV15
TGTGCCAGCAGTGACGAAAGGGGGCGCGGGCCCCAGCATTTT CASSDERGRGPQHF many TRBJ1-5 TRBD1 TRBV2
TGTGCCAGCAGCCTCAGTCTGGGGCAATCCTACGAGCAGTACTTC CASSLSLGQSYEQYF many TRBJ2-7 - TRBV14
TGCGCCAGCAGTCCACTAGCGGGCCGTCAAGAGACCCAGTACTTC CASSPLAGRQETQYF many TRBJ2-5 TRBD2 TRBV5-1
TGCGCCAGCAGCTTGGAACGGACACGCGACGAGCAGTACTTC CASSLERTRDEQYF - TRBJ2-7 - TRBV5-1
TGTGCCAGCAGCCCCGTCTCCTACGAGCAGTACTTC CASSPVSYEQYF many TRBJ2-7 - TRBV7-9
TGCAGCGTTGAAGAAGACAGCCTCTATGGCTACACCTTC CSVEEDSLYGYTF many TRBJ1-2 - TRBV29-1
TGCAGCGTTGATTTCGGATACTCTGGGGCCAACGTCCTGACTTTC CSVDFGYSGANVLTF few TRBJ2-6 - TRBV29-1
TGCAGCGTGCCCACAGGGGGGGGAGAGACCCAGTACTTC CSVPTGGGETQYF many TRBJ2-5 - TRBV29-1
TGCAGCGTTGTAGAGACTATGTACAATGAGCAGTTCTTC CSVVETMYNEQFF many TRBJ2-1 - TRBV29-1
TGTGCCAGCTCAAAAGGGAGTCAGATTAATGAAAAACTGTTTTTT CASSKGSQINEKLFF many TRBJ1-4 - TRBV25-1
TGTGCCAGCAGCACCCGGGGCGCTCGGAACACCATATATTTT CASSTRGARNTIYF - TRBJ1-3 - TRBV7-6
TGTGCCAGCAGCCATGGACAGGGTGTCTACGAGCAGTACTTC CASSHGQGVYEQYF - TRBJ2-7 TRBD1 TRBV12-3/TRBV12-4
TGTGCCAGCTCACCCCGGGACGTATCGAACACCGGGGAGCTGTTTTTT CASSPRDVSNTGELFF few TRBJ2-2 - TRBV18
TGCAGTGCTAGAGCCCTAGCGGGGAGCTCCTACAATGAGCAGTTCTTC CSARALAGSSYNEQFF many TRBJ2-1 TRBD2 TRBV20-1
TGCGCCAGCAGCTTGGAGCCGGCAAGTACAATTGAGGTCTATAATGAGCAGTTCTTC CASSLEPASTIEVYNEQFF - TRBJ2-1 - TRBV5-1
TGTGCCAGCAGCGCTACCGGACTAGCGGGCGTGAATGAGCAGTTCTTC CASSATGLAGVNEQFF - TRBJ2-1 TRBD2 TRBV7-9
TGTGCCAGCAGCCGCCCTGACTATGGCTACACCTTC CASSRPDYGYTF many TRBJ1-2 - TRBV3-1
TGTGCCAGCAGTTTAGCGCTTAGACAGTATGGCTACACCTTC CASSLALRQYGYTF few TRBJ1-2 - TRBV12-3/TRBV12-4
TGTGCCAGCAGCGAACAGGGGAGCTCCTACGAGCAGTACTTC CASSEQGSSYEQYF many TRBJ2-7 TRBD1 TRBV9
TGCGCCAGCAGCCCCGGACTGCTTCCCTACGAGCAGTACTTC CASSPGLLPYEQYF many TRBJ2-7 - TRBV5-1
TGTGCCAGCAGCGGGACAGGGGACACCGGGGAGCTGTTTTTT CASSGTGDTGELFF few TRBJ2-2 TRBD1 TRBV2
TGCAGTGCCAGAGGTGCTACCGGGGAGCTGTTTTTT CSARGATGELFF - TRBJ2-2 - TRBV20-1
TGTGCCAGCAGGACCGAGCGGAACACTGAAGCTTTCTTT CASRTERNTEAFF many TRBJ1-1 - TRBV6-1
TGTGCCAGCTCGGTTCAGGGTTACGAGCAGTACTTC CASSVQGYEQYF few TRBJ2-7 - TRBV6-1
TGCGCCAGCAGCTTGACTAGCGGGGGTCCGGACGGTACGCAGTATTTT CASSLTSGGPDGTQYF few TRBJ2-3 TRBD2 TRBV10-2
TGTGCCAGCAGTGCCCGGACAGGGTATGGCTACACCTTC CASSARTGYGYTF - TRBJ1-2 TRBD1 TRBV12-3/TRBV12-4
TGTGCCAGCAGCTTAGTTGGCAGCCTCATTAACACCATATATTTT CASSLVGSLINTIYF few TRBJ1-3 - TRBV7-9
TGTGCCAGCAGTCCCGGGATGAGCAATCAGCCCCAGCATTTT CASSPGMSNQPQHF - TRBJ1-5 - TRBV27